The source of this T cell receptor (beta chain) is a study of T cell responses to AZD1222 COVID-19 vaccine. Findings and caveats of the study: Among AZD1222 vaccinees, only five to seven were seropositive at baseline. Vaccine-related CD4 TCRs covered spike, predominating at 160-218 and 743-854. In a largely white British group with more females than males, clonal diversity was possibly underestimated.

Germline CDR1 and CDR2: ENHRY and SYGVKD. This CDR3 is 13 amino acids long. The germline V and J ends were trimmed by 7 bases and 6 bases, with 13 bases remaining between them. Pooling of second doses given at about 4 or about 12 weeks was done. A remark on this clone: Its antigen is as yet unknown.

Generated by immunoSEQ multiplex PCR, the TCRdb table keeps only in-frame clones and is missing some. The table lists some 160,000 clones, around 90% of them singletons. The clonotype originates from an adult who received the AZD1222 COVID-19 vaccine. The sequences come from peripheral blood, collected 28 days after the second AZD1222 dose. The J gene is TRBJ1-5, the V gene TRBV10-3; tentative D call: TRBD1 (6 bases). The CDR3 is CAITPGASQPQHF. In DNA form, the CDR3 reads TGTGCCATCACCCCAGGGGCCTCTCAGCCCCAGCATTTT.